This T cell receptor beta chain appears in the sequencing data of a study of cytomegalovirus exposure and HLA in healthy donors. PCR involved 60 Vbeta and 13 Jbeta primers. The table came from immunoSEQ multiplex PCR; TCRdb's copy has only in-frame clones and leaves some out. The sample consists of roughly 160,000 clones, 75% of them appearing once. Germline V lookup: CDR1 MGHRA, CDR2 YSYEKL. CDR3 length equals 17 residues. Trimming removed 4 bases from V and 0 bases from J, with 15 bases in between. Sequences were obtained from PBMCs. The chain joins TRBV4-1 to TRBJ1-4; D is uncertain. The sequence was collected from a female donor in good health and CMV-seronegative. The chain's CDR3 is CASSLRGLTPTNEKLFF. CDR3 DNA: TGCGCCAGCAGCCTTCGGGGATTGACACCAACTAATGAAAAACTGTTTTTT.